These 16 T cell receptor beta chains were all obtained from the same sample, sequenced in a study of human T cells and chemical hapten exposure. The time point here: pre-sensitization, week 0. Specified treatment: therapeutic diphenylcyclopropenone sensitization with weekly scalp DPC. A single record per CDR3 protein comes from TCRdb applying MiXCR to the RACE reads. The table shows about 80,000 distinct CDR3 sequences, with roughly 15% occurring only once. The sequenced sample was whole blood, obtained in connection with sensitization to the hapten diphenylcyclopropenone (DPC). All receptors come from a woman aged 45 to 65 with alopecia areata. Some clones in this sample may be carry-over from other donors' samples.

The chain combines TRBV5-6 with TRBJ2-1; 7 nucleotides match TRBD1. The germline CDR1 and CDR2 sequences are SGHDT and YYEEEE. V lost 0 bases and J lost 4; bases outside the gene matches: 7. This CDR3 comprises 16 residues. The CDR3 bases are TGTGCCAGCAGCTTGGACGCCGGGACAGCGTACAATGAGCAGTTCTTC. Translation: CASSLDAGTAYNEQFF.

The chain is built from TRBV30 and TRBJ2-3; possibly TRBD2 for D (5 bases). The V gene's germline CDR1 is GTSNPN and CDR2 SVGIG (reference sequence). V was trimmed by 4 bases and J by 0 bases, leaving 14 bases between them. The CDR3 spans 15 residues. CDR3 nucleotide sequence: TGTGCCTGGACAGAGTACGGGATAAGCACAGATACGCAGTATTTT. Protein sequence: CAWTEYGISTDTQYF.

The table lists this clonotype with many counts. The gene calls are TRBV27 and TRBJ1-4; D is possibly TRBD1 (5 bases). Germline values: CDR1 MNHEY, CDR2 SMNVEV (reference sequence). Trimming took off 3 bases at V and 7 bases at J, with 12 bases between the two ends. The CDR3 is 14 amino acids. The CDR3 DNA follows: TGTGCCAGCAGTTTTGGTAGGGGTAGTGAAAAACTGTTTTTT. The encoded protein is CASSFGRGSEKLFF.

In this sample, this clonotype turned up many times. The chain couples TRBV20-1 to TRBJ1-3; tentative D call: TRBD1 (6 bases). Per the germline V gene, CDR1 is DFQATT and CDR2 is SNEGSKA (reference sequence). V lost 6 bases, J lost 3 bases, and 15 bases lay in between. The CDR3 has 14 residues. The CDR3 nucleotides are TGCAGTGCGGCGGACAGTCGAGGTGGAAACACCATATATTTT. This encodes CSAADSRGGNTIYF.

This clonotype was detected only a few times. The V and J genes are TRBV10-3 and TRBJ1-1; the match to TRBD1 covers 8 bases. Germline V gene data show CDR1 as ENHRY and CDR2 as SYGVKD. This CDR3 is 16 amino acids long. With 8 bases clipped from V and 4 bases from J, the junction kept 15 bases outside the gene matches. CDR3 coding DNA: TGTGCCATCTCGTCCCGGGACAGGCTGGTGGGCACTGAAGCTTTCTTT. Amino acid sequence: CAISSRDRLVGTEAFF.

There are a few counts of this clonotype. This chain uses TRBV29-1 with TRBJ2-1; tentatively, D is TRBD2 (6 bases). The V end lost 7 bases, the J end lost 7 bases, and 23 bases lay between the germline ends. Per germline, CDR1 SQVTM and CDR2 ANQGSEA. CDR3 size: 15 residues. CDR3 sequence reads: CSADASAVLGNEQFF. Written as DNA, the CDR3 is TGCAGCGCTGACGCTAGCGCCGTCTTGGGTAATGAGCAGTTCTTC.

This chain's CDR3 is CASSLGGPLNEQFF. The CDR3 region has the DNA TGTGCCAGCAGCTTAGGAGGGCCACTCAATGAGCAGTTCTTC. V gene TRBV7-8 combines with J gene TRBJ2-1; D perhaps matches TRBD2 (5 bases). Germline V gene sequence: CDR1 SGHVS, CDR2 FQNEAQ. Trimming shortened V by 1 base and J by 6 bases, and 10 bases separated the two germline ends. This CDR3 is 14 amino acids long. The whole variable domain, remainder taken from reference TRBV7-8 and TRBJ2-1, is GAGVSQSPRYKVAKRGQDVALRCDPISGHVSLFWYQQALGQGPEFLTYFQNEAQLDKSGLPSDRFFAERPEGSVSTLKIQRTQQEDSAVYLCASSLGGPLNEQFFGPGTRLTVL.

This chain links TRBV29-1 with TRBJ2-1; 11 bases are shared with TRBD2. CDR1 and CDR2 (germline): SQVTM, ANQGSEA. The junction had 4 bases not matched to a gene; V was cut back by 0 bases and J by 3 bases. CDR3 length: 16 residues. For the CDR3, the DNA is TGCAGCGTTGAAGATAGCGGGAGGGCCATCTACAATGAGCAGTTCTTC. Its translation: CSVEDSGRAIYNEQFF.

Many counts were recorded for this clonotype. The J gene is TRBJ2-7, the V gene TRBV10-3; D is unclear. Germline V CDR1 and CDR2: ENHRY, SYGVKD. Deletions cut 1 base from V and 0 bases from J, with 13 bases between. The CDR3 spans 16 residues. The CDR3 sequence is CAISEWVARSSYEQYF. The CDR3 DNA is TGTGCCATCAGTGAGTGGGTAGCTAGGAGCTCCTACGAGCAGTACTTC.

This clonotype was counted at least ten times. In DNA form, the CDR3 reads TGTGCCAGCAGCCCGTGGATCCGGACGAATGAGCAGTTCTTC. This translates into CASSPWIRTNEQFF. This rearrangement joins TRBV7-2 to TRBJ2-1; D is ambiguous. Germline assignment: CDR1 SGHTA and CDR2 FQGNSA. Deletions cut 5 bases from V and 7 bases from J, with 15 bases between. The CDR3 totals 14 residues.

The chain employs TRBV29-1 and TRBJ2-1; D remains ambiguous. V was clipped by 1 base and J by 7 bases, with 5 bases between them. This CDR3 contains 11 residues. Per germline, CDR1 SQVTM and CDR2 ANQGSEA. The CDR3 is CSVEVTNEQFF. For the CDR3, the DNA is TGCAGCGTTGAAGTGACTAATGAGCAGTTCTTC.

This clonotype has at least ten counts. The chain couples TRBV20-1 to TRBJ1-5, with D hard to call. The CDR3 runs 14 residues. Germline values: CDR1 DFQATT, CDR2 SNEGSKA (reference sequence). Trimming shortened V by 2 bases and J by 5 bases, and 13 bases separated the two germline ends. The CDR3 sequence is CSARSGRDHQPQHF. CDR3 nucleotide sequence: TGCAGTGCTAGATCCGGCCGTGATCATCAGCCCCAGCATTTT.

The chain employs TRBV2 and TRBJ1-1; D is ambiguous. Germline V lookup: CDR1 SNHLY, CDR2 FYNNEI. The ends were cut back, 8 bases at V and 0 bases at J, with 10 bases in the middle. The CDR3 contains 13 residues. The CDR3 DNA follows: TGTGCCAGCCTGTGGACGGTGAACACTGAAGCTTTCTTT. Its protein is CASLWTVNTEAFF.

This sequence joins TRBV29-1 and TRBJ2-4, with 7 bases identical to TRBD2. Germline-derived CDR1 and CDR2 are SQVTM and ANQGSEA. The CDR3 is made up of 11 amino acids. J gave up 11 bases and V 6 bases, and 7 bases lay outside the gene matches. The CDR3 DNA sequence: TGCAGCGTGTTCCGGGACTACTTTCAGTACTTC. This gives the protein CSVFRDYFQYF. The variable domain in full, with the rest retrieved from reference TRBV29-1 and TRBJ2-4, is SAVISQKPSRDICQRGTSLTIQCQVDSQVTMMFWYRQQPGQSLTLIATANQGSEATYESGFVIDKFPISRPNLTFSTLTVSNMSPEDSSIYLCSVFRDYFQYFGAGTRLSVL.

This clonotype was recorded a few times. This CDR3 reads CASSPGATYEQYF. The CDR3 nucleotides are TGTGCCAGCTCCCCGGGGGCTACCTACGAGCAGTACTTC. V gene TRBV6-1 combines with J gene TRBJ2-7; D tentatively fits TRBD1 or TRBD2 (6 bases each). Germline CDR1 and CDR2: MNHNS and SASEGT. V was trimmed by 8 bases and J by 2 bases, leaving 13 bases between them. The CDR3 is 13 residues long.

There are a few counts of this clonotype. This chain joins TRBV29-1 and TRBJ2-7; D possibly matches TRBD1 or TRBD2 (5 bases each). This CDR3 comprises 14 residues. The germline CDR1 and CDR2 sequences are SQVTM and ANQGSEA. Trimming removed 4 bases at V and 3 bases at J, with 16 bases between. This CDR3 is CSVALGDARYEQYF. CDR3 sequence (DNA): TGCAGCGTTGCCTTAGGGGACGCTCGCTACGAGCAGTACTTC.